This T cell receptor beta chain was identified during a study of control samples from healthy donors and cancer patients. TCRdb's copy holds only in-frame clones and misses some; the assay was immunoSEQ multiplex PCR. The sample contains more than 150,000 clones, roughly 91% of which appear only once. This CDR3 is built from 13 residues. The germline V gene encodes CDR1 SGHVS and CDR2 FNYEAQ. J was trimmed by 5 bases and V by 6 bases; bases with no gene match: 4. Sequenced material: blood. The TCR originated in a man aged 18-30 years in good health. V is TRBV7-6 and J is TRBJ1-1; 9 nucleotides agree with TRBD1. The CDR3, as DNA: TGTGCCAGCAGACTCGACAGGGGGACTGAAGCTTTCTTT. Translated, it gives CASRLDRGTEAFF.